A single T cell receptor (beta chain) is shown here with its context. Inclusion covered patients whose advanced solid tumors lacked tumor-infiltrating lymphocytes. This CDR3 comprises 16 residues. V shed 3 bases, J shed 5 bases, and the junction held 5 bases outside the gene matches. Per the germline V gene, CDR1 is MDHEN and CDR2 is SYDVKM. TRAV- and TRBV-specific primers, spanning alpha and beta chains, primed first-strand cDNA. Amplification of TCRs used a constant-region primer and V-primer adapter for roughly 20 PCR cycles. Researchers amplified the isolated mRNA using in vitro transcription. TCRdb recomputed calls from the reads with MiXCR, one row per CDR3 protein. The top ten hold around 5% of the sample, which has around 13,000 distinct CDR3 sequences, about 74% seen once. This sample was included in a study of low-dose radiotherapy and immunotherapy resistance in tumors.

This sequence was found in a human donor with advanced metastatic prostate, ovarian, gallbladder or colorectal cancer (not recorded which). This table probably holds off-target reads from a library built for another chain. V usage is TRBV28 and J usage is TRBJ2-5; 14 bases match TRBD2. In DNA form, the CDR3 reads TGTGCCAGCAGTTTGCCCGGGACTAGCGGGGGTGAGACCCAGTACTTC. Protein: CASSLPGTSGGETQYF.